The T cell receptor beta chain described here comes from a study of CD8 T cells in Susac syndrome. The V gene's germline CDR1 is SEHNR and CDR2 FQNEAQ (reference sequence). V dropped 4 bases and J dropped 7; count of bases not matched to a gene: 12. The CDR3 loop spans 17 amino acids. With random hexamers, reverse transcription was performed on about 0.5 to 1 ug of RNA. Multiplex immunoSEQ PCR targeted 54 Vbeta and 13 Jbeta TCR beta segments. TCRdb used MiXCR to reprocess the immunoSEQ multiplex PCR reads, holding one entry per CDR3 protein. This sample yields a few hundred thousand distinct CDR3 sequences, of which around 90% are seen a single time; about 0.07% belongs to the top ten. The multiple sclerosis controls were treatment-naive patients with relapsing-remitting disease that was stable or active. Negative isolation yielded the CD8+ and CD4+ T cells, while FACS enriched the TEMRA cells.

The sequenced material came from CD4+ T cells from PBMCs. This chain uses TRBV7-9 with TRBJ2-2; TRBD1 matches at 10 bases. This TCR was recovered from a human donor with multiple sclerosis. CDR3 nucleotide sequence: TGTGCCAGCAGCTCCCGACAGGGGGCGAATATCGGCGGGGAGCTGTTTTTT. Protein sequence: CASSSRQGANIGGELFF.